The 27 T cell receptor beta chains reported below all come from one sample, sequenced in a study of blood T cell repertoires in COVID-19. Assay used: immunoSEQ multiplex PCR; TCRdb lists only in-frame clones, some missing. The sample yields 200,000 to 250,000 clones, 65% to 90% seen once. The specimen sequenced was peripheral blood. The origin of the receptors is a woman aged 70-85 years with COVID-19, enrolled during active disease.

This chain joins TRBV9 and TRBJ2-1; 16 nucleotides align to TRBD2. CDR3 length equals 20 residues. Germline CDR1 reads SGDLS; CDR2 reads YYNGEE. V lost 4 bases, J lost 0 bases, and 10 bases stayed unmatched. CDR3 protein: CASSSPGLAGGSSSYNEQFF. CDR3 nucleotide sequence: TGTGCCAGCAGCTCCCCGGGACTAGCGGGAGGGTCCAGCTCCTACAATGAGCAGTTCTTC.

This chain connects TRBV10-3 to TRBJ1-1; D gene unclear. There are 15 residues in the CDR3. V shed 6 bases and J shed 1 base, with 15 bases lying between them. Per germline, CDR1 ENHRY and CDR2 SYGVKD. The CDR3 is CAIREGNSGNTEAFF. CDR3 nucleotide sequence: TGTGCCATCAGGGAAGGAAATTCGGGGAACACTGAAGCTTTCTTT.

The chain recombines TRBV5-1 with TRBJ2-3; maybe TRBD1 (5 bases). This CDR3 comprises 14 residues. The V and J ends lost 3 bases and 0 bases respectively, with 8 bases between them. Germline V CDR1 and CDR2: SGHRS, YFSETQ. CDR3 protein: CASSWSGSTDTQYF. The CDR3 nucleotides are TGCGCCAGCAGCTGGTCAGGGAGCACAGATACGCAGTATTTT. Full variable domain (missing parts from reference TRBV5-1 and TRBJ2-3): KAGVTQTPRYLIKTRGQQVTLSCSPISGHRSVSWYQQTPGQGLQFLFEYFSETQRNKGNFPGRFSGRQFSNSRSEMNVSTLELGDSALYLCASSWSGSTDTQYFGPGTRLTVL.

CDR3 sequence reads: CASLETVQNTEAFF. CDR3 bases: TGTGCCAGCTTGGAGACAGTACAGAACACTGAAGCTTTCTTT. The rearrangement links TRBV18 to TRBJ1-1; perhaps TRBD1 as D (5 bases). The CDR3 totals 14 residues. Between the trimmed V and J ends, which lost 7 bases and 1 base, there was a span of 13 bases. Germline V gene data show CDR1 as KGHSH and CDR2 as LQKENI.

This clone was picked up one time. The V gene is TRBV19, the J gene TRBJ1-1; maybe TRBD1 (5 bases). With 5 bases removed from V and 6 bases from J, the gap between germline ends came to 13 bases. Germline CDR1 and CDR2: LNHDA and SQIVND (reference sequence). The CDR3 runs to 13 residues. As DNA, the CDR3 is TGTGCCAGTAGTCAGGAGGGGAATGCTGAAGCTTTCTTT. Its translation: CASSQEGNAEAFF.

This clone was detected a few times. CDR3 sequence reads: CASSEPRQGGGVPLHF. The CDR3 bases are TGTGCCAGCAGTGAACCCCGGCAGGGGGGCGGCGTACCCCTCCACTTT. J is TRBJ1-6 and V is TRBV2; TRBD1 matches 7 bases. The CDR3 has 16 residues. Germline V gives CDR1 SNHLY, CDR2 FYNNEI. After removal of 2 bases from V and 12 bases from J, the junction contained 13 bases not matched to a gene.

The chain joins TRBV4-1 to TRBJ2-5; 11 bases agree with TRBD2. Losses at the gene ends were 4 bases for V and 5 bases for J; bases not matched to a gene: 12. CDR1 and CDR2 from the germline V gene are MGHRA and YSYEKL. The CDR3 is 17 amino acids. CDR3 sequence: CASSLTSSGRPLETQYF. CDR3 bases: TGCGCCAGCAGCCTTACGTCTAGCGGGAGGCCTTTGGAGACCCAGTACTTC.

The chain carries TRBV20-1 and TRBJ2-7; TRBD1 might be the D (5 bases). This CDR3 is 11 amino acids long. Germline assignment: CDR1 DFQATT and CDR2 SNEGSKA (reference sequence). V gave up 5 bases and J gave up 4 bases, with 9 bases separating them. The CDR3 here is CSAAAGYEQYF. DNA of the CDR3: TGCAGTGCTGCGGCAGGGTACGAGCAGTACTTC.

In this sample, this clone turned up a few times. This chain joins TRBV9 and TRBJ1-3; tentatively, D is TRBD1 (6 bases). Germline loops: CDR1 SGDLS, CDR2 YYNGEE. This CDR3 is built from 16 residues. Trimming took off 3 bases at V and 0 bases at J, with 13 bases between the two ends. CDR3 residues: CASSALQGFSGNTIYF. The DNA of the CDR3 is TGTGCCAGCAGCGCCCTACAGGGCTTCTCTGGAAACACCATATATTTT.

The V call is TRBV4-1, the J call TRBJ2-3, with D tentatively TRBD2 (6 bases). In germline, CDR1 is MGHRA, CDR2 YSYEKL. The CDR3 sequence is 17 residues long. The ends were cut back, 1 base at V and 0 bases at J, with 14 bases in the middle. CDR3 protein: CASSQGVAAPSTDTQYF. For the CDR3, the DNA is TGCGCCAGCAGCCAAGGAGTAGCGGCCCCTAGCACAGATACGCAGTATTTT.

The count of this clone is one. The CDR3 DNA reads as TGTGCCAGCAGCCCTTGGACGGACTTGAGGACTGAAGCTTTCTTT. It translates to CASSPWTDLRTEAFF. The rearrangement uses TRBV14 and TRBJ1-1; D is undetermined. The length of the CDR3 is 15 residues. The V gene lost 4 bases and the J gene lost 5 bases, with 17 bases spanning the gap. Germline V lookup: CDR1 SGHDN, CDR2 FVKESK.

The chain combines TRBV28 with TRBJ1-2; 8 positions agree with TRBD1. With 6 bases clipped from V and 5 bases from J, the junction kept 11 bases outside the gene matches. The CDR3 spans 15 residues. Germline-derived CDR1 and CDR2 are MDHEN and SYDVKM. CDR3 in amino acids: CASSPDRGSSYGYTF. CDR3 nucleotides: TGTGCCAGCAGCCCTGACAGGGGATCTAGTTATGGCTACACCTTC.

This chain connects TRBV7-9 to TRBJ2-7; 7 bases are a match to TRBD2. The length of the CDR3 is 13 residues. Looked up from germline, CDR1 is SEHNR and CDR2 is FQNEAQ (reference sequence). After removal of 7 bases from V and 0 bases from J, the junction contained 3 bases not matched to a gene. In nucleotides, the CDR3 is TGTGCCAGCACCCGGGACTACTCCTACGAGCAGTACTTC. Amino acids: CASTRDYSYEQYF.

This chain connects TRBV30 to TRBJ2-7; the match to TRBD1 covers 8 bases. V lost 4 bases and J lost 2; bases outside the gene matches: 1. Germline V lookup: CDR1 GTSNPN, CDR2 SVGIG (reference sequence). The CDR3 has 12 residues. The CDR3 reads CAWTTGAYEQYF. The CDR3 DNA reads TGTGCCTGGACGACAGGGGCCTACGAGCAGTACTTC.

Here the CDR3 reads CASRTGATGELFF. In DNA, the CDR3 is TGTGCCAGCAGAACAGGTGCGACCGGGGAGCTGTTTTTT. The chain is built from TRBV6-6 and TRBJ2-2; D perhaps matches TRBD1 (5 bases). Trimming cost V 6 bases and J 5 bases, with 10 bases left between them. The length of the CDR3 is 13 residues. Per the germline V gene, CDR1 is MNHNY and CDR2 is SVGAGI (reference sequence).

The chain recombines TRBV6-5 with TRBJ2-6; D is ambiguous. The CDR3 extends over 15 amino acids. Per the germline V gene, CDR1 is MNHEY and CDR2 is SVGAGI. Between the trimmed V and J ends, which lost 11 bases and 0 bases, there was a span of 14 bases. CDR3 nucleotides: TGTGCCGGCATGACATCTTTCTCTGGGGCCAACGTCCTGACTTTC. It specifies CAGMTSFSGANVLTF.

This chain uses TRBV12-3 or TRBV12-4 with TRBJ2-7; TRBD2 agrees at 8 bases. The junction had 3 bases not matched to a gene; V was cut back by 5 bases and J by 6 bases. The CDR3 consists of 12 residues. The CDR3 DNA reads TGTGCCAGCAGTCAAACTAGCGGCGAGCAGTACTTC. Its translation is CASSQTSGEQYF.

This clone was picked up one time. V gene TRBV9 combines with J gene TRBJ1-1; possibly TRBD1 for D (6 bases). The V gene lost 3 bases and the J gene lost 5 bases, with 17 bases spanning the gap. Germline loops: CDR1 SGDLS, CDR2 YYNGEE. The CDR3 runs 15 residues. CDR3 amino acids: CASSAGGVSGTEAFF. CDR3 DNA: TGTGCCAGCAGCGCTGGGGGCGTATCGGGGACTGAAGCTTTCTTT.

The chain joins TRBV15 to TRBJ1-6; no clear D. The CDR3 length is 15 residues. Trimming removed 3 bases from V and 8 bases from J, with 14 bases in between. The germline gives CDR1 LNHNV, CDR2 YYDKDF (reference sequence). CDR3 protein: CATSSSSGYDSPLHF. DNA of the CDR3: TGTGCCACCAGCAGCTCTTCAGGTTATGATTCACCCCTCCACTTT. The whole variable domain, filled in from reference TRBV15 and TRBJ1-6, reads DAMVIQNPRYQVTQFGKPVTLSCSQTLNHNVMYWYQQKSSQAPKLLFHYYDKDFNNEADTPDNFQSRRPNTSFCFLDIRSPGLGDTAMYLCATSSSSGYDSPLHFGNGTRLTVT.

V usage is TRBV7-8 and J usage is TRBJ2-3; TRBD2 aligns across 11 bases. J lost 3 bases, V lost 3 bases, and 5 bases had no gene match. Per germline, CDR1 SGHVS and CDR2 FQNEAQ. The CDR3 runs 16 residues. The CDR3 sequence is CASSFPLAGGTDTQYF. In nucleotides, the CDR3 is TGTGCCAGCAGCTTTCCTCTAGCGGGAGGTACAGATACGCAGTATTTT. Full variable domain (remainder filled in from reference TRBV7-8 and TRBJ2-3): GAGVSQSPRYKVAKRGQDVALRCDPISGHVSLFWYQQALGQGPEFLTYFQNEAQLDKSGLPSDRFFAERPEGSVSTLKIQRTQQEDSAVYLCASSFPLAGGTDTQYFGPGTRLTVL.

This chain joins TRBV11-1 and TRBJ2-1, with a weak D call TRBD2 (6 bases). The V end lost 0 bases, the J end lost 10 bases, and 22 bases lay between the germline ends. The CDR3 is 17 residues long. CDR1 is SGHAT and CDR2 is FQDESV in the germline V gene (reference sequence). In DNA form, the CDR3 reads TGTGCCAGCAGCTTAGCGGTAATAGCCATTGGTCGGGGGGAGCAGTTCTTC. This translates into CASSLAVIAIGRGEQFF.

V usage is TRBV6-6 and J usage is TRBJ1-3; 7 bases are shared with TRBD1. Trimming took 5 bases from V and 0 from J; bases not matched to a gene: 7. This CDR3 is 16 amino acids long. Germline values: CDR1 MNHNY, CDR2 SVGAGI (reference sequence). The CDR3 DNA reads TGTGCCAGCAGTCCCCAGACAGGGAACTCTGGAAACACCATATATTTT. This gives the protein CASSPQTGNSGNTIYF.

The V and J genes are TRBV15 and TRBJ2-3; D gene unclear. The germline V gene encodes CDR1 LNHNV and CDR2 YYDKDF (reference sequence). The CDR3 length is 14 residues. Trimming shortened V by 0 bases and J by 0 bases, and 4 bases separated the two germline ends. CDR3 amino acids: CATSRDPSTDTQYF. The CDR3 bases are TGTGCCACCAGCAGAGACCCGAGCACAGATACGCAGTATTTT. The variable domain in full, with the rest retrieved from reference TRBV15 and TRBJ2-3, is DAMVIQNPRYQVTQFGKPVTLSCSQTLNHNVMYWYQQKSSQAPKLLFHYYDKDFNNEADTPDNFQSRRPNTSFCFLDIRSPGLGDTAMYLCATSRDPSTDTQYFGPGTRLTVL.

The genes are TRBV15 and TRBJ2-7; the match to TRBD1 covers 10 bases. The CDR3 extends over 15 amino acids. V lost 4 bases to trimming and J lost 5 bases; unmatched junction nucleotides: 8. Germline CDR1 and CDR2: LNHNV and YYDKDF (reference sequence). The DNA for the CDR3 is TGTGCCACCAGCACCACCGGGACAGGGGACCACGAGCAGTACTTC. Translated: CATSTTGTGDHEQYF.

The CDR3 loop reads CASSRNSGGYTF. CDR3 coding DNA: TGTGCCAGTAGTCGGAATTCGGGTGGCTACACCTTC. This chain uses TRBV19 with TRBJ1-2, with D hard to call. The CDR3 totals 12 residues. The germline V gene has CDR1 LNHDA and CDR2 SQIVND (reference sequence). The V gene lost 5 bases and the J gene lost 7 bases, with 11 bases spanning the gap.

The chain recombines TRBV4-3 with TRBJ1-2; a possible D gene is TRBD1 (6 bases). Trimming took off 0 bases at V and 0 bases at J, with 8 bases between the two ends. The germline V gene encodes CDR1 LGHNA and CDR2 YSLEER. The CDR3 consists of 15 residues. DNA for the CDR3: TGCGCCAGCAGCCAAGATGAGGGGGCTAACTATGGCTACACCTTC. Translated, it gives CASSQDEGANYGYTF.

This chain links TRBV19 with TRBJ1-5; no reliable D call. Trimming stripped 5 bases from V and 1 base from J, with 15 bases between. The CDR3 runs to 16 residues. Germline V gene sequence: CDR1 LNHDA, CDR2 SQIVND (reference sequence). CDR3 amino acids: CASSETSLGSNQPQHF. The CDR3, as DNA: TGTGCCAGTAGTGAGACTTCATTAGGAAGCAATCAGCCCCAGCATTTT.